Here is one T cell receptor beta chain with its context. The sample is drawn from a study of T cell changes during pregnancy in multiple sclerosis. Data came from immunoSEQ multiplex PCR; TCRdb stores just in-frame clones and leaves some out. The sample yields some 40,000 clones, 90% to 95% seen once. The TCR originated in a female donor in good health, enrolled as a control in a pregnancy study. The sequences come from CD4+ T cells from peripheral blood mononuclear cells, collected in the third trimester of pregnancy.

As DNA, the CDR3 is TGTGCCAGCAGCTTGGATGGGACAGGAGATTGGGAAAAACTGTTTTTT. Protein product: CASSLDGTGDWEKLFF. This chain joins TRBV5-4 and TRBJ1-4; 8 bases agree with TRBD1. Per germline, CDR1 SGHNT and CDR2 YYREEE (reference sequence). The CDR3 loop spans 16 amino acids. The V and J ends lost 0 bases and 8 bases, in that order; junction bases with no gene match: 9.